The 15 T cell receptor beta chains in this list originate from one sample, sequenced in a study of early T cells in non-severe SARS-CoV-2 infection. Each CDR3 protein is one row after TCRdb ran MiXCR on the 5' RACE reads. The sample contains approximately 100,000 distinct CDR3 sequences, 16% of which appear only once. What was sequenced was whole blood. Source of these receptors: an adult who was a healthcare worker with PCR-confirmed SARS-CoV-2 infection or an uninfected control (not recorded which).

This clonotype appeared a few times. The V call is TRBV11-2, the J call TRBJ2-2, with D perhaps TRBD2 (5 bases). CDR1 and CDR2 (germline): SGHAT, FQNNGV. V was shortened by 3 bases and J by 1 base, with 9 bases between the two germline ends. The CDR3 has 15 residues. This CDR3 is CASSFRGVNTGELFF. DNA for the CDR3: TGTGCCAGCAGCTTCCGGGGAGTGAACACCGGGGAGCTGTTTTTT. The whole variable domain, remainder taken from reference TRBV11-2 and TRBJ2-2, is EAGVAQSPRYKIIEKRQSVAFWCNPISGHATLYWYQQILGQGPKLLIQFQNNGVVDDSQLPKDRFSAERLKGVDSTLKIQPAKLEDSAVYLCASSFRGVNTGELFFGEGSRLTVL.

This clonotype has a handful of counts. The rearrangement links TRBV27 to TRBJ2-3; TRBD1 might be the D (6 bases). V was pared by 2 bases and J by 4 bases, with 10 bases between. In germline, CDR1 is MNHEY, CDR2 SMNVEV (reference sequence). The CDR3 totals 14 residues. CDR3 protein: CASSLRQASDTQYF. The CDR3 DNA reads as TGTGCCAGCAGTTTAAGACAGGCCTCAGATACGCAGTATTTT.

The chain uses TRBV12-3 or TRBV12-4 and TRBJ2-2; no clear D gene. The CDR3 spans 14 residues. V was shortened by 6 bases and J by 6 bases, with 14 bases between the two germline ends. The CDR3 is CASSPVVRSGELFF. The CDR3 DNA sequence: TGTGCCAGCAGCCCCGTCGTACGGTCCGGGGAGCTGTTTTTT.

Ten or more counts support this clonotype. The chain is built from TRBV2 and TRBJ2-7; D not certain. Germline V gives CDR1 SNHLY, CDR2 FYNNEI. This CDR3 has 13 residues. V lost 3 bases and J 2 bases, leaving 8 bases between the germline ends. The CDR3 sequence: CASSEPGPYEQYF. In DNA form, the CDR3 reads TGTGCCAGCAGTGAGCCCGGACCCTACGAGCAGTACTTC.

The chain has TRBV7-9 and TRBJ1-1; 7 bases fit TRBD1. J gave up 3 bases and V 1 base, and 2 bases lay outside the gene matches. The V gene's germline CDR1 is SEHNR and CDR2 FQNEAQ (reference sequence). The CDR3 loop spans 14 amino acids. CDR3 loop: CASSLEGAYTEAFF. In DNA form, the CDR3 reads TGTGCCAGCAGCTTAGAGGGGGCGTACACTGAAGCTTTCTTT.

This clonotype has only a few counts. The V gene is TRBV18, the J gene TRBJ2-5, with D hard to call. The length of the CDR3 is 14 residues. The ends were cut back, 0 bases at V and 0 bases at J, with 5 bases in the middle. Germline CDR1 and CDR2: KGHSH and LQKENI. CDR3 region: CASSPPNNQETQYF. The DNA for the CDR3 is TGTGCCAGCTCACCACCGAATAACCAAGAGACCCAGTACTTC.

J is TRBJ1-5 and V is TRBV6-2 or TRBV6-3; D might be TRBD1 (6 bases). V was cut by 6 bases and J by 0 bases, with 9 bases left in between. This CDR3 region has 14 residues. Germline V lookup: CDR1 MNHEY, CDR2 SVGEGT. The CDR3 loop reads CASSRTASNQPQHF. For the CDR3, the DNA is TGTGCCAGCAGCCGGACAGCTAGCAATCAGCCCCAGCATTTT.

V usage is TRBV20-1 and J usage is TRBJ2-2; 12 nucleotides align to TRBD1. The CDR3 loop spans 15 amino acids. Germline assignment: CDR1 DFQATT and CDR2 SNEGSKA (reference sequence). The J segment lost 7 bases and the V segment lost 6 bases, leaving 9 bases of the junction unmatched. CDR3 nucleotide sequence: TGCAGTGCCATTTCGGGACAGGGGGCAAGCGGGGAGCTGTTTTTT. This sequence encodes CSAISGQGASGELFF.

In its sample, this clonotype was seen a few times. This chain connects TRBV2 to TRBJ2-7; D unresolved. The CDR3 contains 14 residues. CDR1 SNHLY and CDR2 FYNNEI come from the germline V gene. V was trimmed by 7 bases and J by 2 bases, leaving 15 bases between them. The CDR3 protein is CASTSEGSPYEQYF. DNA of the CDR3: TGTGCCAGCACCTCCGAAGGATCCCCCTACGAGCAGTACTTC.

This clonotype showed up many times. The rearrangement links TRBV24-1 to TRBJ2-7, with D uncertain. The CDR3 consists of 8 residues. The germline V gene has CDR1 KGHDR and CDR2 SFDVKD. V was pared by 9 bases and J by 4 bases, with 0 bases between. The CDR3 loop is CATYEQYF. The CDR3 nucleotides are TGTGCCACCTACGAGCAGTACTTC.

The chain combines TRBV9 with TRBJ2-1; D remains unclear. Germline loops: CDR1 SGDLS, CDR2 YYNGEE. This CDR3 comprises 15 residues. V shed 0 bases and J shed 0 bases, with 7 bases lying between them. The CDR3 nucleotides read TGTGCCAGCAGCGTAGGGTATCCCTCCTACAATGAGCAGTTCTTC. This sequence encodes CASSVGYPSYNEQFF. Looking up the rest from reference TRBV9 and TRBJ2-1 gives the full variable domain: DSGVTQTPKHLITATGQRVTLRCSPRSGDLSVYWYQQSLDQGLQFLIQYYNGEERAKGNILERFSAQQFPDLHSELNLSSLELGDSALYFCASSVGYPSYNEQFFGPGTRLTVL.

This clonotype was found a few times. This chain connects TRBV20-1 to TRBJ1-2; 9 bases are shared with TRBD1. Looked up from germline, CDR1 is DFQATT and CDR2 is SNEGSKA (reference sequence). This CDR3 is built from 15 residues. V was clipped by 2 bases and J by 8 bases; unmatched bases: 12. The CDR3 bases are TGCAGTGCTAGACATCCCGGGACAGGGACCGAAGGCTACACCTTC. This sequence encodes CSARHPGTGTEGYTF.

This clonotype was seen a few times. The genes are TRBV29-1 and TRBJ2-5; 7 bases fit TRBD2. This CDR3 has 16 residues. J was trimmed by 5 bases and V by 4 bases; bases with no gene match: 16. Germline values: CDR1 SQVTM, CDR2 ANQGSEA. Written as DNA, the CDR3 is TGCAGCGTTGCTTTAACCGAGCGGGAAGCTAGGGAGACCCAGTACTTC. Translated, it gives CSVALTEREARETQYF.

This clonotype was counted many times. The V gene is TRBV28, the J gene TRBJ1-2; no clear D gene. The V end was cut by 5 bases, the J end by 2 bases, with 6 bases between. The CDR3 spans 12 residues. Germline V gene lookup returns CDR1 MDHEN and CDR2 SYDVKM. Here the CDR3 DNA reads TGTGCCAGCAGTAAGAGAAACTATGGCTACACCTTC. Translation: CASSKRNYGYTF.

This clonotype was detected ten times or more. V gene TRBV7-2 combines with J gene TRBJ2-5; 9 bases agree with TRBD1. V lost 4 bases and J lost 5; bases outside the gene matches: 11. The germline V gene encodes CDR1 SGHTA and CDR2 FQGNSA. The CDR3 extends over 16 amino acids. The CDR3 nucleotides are TGTGCCAGCAGCTCCCAAGCGGGACAGGGCTGGGAGACCCAGTACTTC. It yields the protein CASSSQAGQGWETQYF.